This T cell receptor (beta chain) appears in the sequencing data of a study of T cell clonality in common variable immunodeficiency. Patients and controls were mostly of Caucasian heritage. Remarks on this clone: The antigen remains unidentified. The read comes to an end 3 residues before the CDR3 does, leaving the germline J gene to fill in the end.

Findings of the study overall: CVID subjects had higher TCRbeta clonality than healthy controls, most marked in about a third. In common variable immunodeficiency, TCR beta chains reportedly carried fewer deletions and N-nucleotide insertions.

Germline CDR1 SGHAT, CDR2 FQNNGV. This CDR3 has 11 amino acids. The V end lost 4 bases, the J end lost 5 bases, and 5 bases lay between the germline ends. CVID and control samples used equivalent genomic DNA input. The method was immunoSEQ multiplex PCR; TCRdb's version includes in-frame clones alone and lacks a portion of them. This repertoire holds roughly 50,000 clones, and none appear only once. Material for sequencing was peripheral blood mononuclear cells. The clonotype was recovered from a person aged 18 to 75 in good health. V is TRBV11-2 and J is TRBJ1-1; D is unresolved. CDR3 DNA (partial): TGTGCCAGCAGCTATATGACTGAA. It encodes CASSYMTE. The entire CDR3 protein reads CASSYMTEAFF.